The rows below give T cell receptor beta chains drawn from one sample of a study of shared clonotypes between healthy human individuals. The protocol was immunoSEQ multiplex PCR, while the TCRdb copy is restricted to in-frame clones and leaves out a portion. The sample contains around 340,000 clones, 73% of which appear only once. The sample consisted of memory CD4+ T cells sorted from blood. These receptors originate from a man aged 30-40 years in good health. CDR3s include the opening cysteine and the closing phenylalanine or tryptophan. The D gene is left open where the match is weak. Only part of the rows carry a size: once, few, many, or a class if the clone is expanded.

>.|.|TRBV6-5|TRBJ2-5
CASSRKETQYF
TGTGCCAGCAGCCGAAAAGAGACCCAGTACTTC
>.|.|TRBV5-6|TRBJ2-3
CASSSGQTSTDTQYF
TGTGCCAGCAGCTCCGGACAGACTAGCACAGATACGCAGTATTTT
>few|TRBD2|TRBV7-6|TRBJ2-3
CASTKRESSDTQYF
TGTGCCAGCACTAAGCGGGAGAGCTCAGATACGCAGTATTTT
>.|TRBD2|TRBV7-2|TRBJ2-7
CASSLVARTSGFYEQYF
TGTGCCAGCAGCTTAGTCGCCCGGACTAGCGGGTTCTACGAGCAGTACTTC
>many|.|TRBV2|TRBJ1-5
CATGEAQPQHF
TGTGCCACCGGAGAGGCTCAGCCCCAGCATTTT
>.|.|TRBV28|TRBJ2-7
CASSFGQYNEQYF
TGTGCCAGCAGTTTTGGACAGTACAACGAGCAGTACTTC
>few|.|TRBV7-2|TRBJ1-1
CASSLEGGFTEAFF
TGTGCCAGCAGCTTAGAGGGGGGGTTCACTGAAGCTTTCTTT
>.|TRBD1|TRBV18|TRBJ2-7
CASSPLHVTGGNRLSYEQYF
TGTGCCAGCTCACCCCTCCACGTGACAGGGGGCAACAGACTCTCCTACGAGCAGTACTTC
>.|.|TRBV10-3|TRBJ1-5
CAISDVVGGSTRPQHF
TGTGCCATCAGTGATGTCGTTGGCGGATCCACGAGGCCCCAGCATTTT
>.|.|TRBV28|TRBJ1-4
CASSFTGTPKEKLFF
TGTGCCAGCAGTTTTACCGGGACACCGAAGGAAAAACTGTTTTTT
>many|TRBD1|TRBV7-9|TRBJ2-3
CASSGRTGSGTDTQYF
TGTGCCAGCAGCGGCCGGACAGGGAGTGGCACAGATACGCAGTATTTT
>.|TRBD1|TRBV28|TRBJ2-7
CASSLTGRSYEQYF
TGTGCCAGCAGTTTGACAGGGCGCTCCTACGAGCAGTACTTC
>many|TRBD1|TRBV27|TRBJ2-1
CASSSVTGDEQFF
TGTGCCAGCAGTTCAGTCACAGGGGATGAGCAGTTCTTC
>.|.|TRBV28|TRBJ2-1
CASSLIGLGRGYNEQFF
TGTGCCAGCAGTCTCATCGGTCTGGGAAGGGGTTACAATGAGCAGTTCTTC
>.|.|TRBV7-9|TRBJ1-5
CASSLGERQPQHF
TGTGCCAGCAGCTTAGGGGAACGTCAGCCCCAGCATTTT
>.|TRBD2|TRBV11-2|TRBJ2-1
CASSSTSGPYNEQFF
TGTGCCAGCAGCTCGACTAGCGGGCCCTACAATGAGCAGTTCTTC
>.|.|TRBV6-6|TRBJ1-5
CASSGNSNQPQHF
TGTGCCAGCTCAGGAAACTCTAATCAGCCCCAGCATTTT
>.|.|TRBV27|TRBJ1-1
CASGQWGTEEAFF
TGTGCCAGCGGGCAGTGGGGAACTGAGGAAGCTTTCTTT
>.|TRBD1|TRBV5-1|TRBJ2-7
CASSSTGGRSYEQYF
TGCGCCAGCAGCTCAACAGGGGGACGCTCCTACGAGCAGTACTTC
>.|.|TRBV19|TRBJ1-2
CASSPLTGFYGYTF
TGTGCCAGTAGCCCCTTGACCGGATTCTATGGCTACACCTTC
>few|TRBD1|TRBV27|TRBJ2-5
CASGRSGTDYYQETQYF
TGTGCCAGCGGAAGATCCGGGACAGACTATTACCAAGAGACCCAGTACTTC
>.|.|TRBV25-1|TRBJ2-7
CASSDGKEEQYF
TGTGCCAGCAGTGATGGAAAGGAGGAGCAGTACTTC
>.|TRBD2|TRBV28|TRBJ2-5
CASSWTSGALETQYF
TGTGCCAGCAGTTGGACTAGCGGAGCCCTAGAGACCCAGTACTTC
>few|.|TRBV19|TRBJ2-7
CASSIRSGDEQYF
TGTGCCAGTAGTATCCGATCGGGAGACGAGCAGTACTTC
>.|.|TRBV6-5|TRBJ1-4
CASSSQAATNEKLFF
TGTGCCAGCAGTTCGCAGGCCGCAACTAATGAAAAACTGTTTTTT
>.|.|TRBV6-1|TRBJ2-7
CASSEAGVSYEQYF
TGTGCCAGCAGTGAAGCGGGGGTCTCCTACGAGCAGTACTTC
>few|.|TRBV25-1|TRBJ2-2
CASSEVLNTGELFF
TGTGCCAGCAGTGAGGTTCTAAACACCGGGGAGCTGTTTTTT
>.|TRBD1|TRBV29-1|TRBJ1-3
CSGTGTGGNTIYF
TGCAGCGGTACCGGGACAGGTGGAAACACCATATATTTT
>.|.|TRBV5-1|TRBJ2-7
CASSLSDGVGREQYF
TGCGCCAGCAGCTTATCAGACGGGGTGGGGCGGGAGCAGTACTTC
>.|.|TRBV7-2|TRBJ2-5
CASSLGAGGETQYF
TGTGCCAGCAGCTTAGGAGCCGGGGGAGAGACCCAGTACTTC
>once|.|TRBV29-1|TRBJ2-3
CSAGAGQTDTQYF
TGCAGCGCAGGGGCGGGACAGACAGATACGCAGTATTTT
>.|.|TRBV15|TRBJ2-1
CATSRVFGEDYNEQFF
TGTGCCACCAGCAGAGTGTTCGGGGAAGACTACAATGAGCAGTTCTTC
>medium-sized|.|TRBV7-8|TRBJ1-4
CASSLLGGIGSNEKLFF
TGTGCCAGCAGCTTACTAGGGGGGATTGGGTCTAATGAAAAACTGTTTTTT
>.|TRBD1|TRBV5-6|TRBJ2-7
CASSRTDRGLYEQYF
TGTGCCAGCAGCCGAACGGACAGGGGGCTCTACGAGCAGTACTTC
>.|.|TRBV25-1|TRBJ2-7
CASSEADKTYEQYF
TGTGCCAGCAGTGAAGCGGACAAGACCTACGAGCAGTACTTC
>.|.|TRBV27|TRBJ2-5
CASSLTLQETQYF
TGTGCCAGCAGTCTAACTCTCCAAGAGACCCAGTACTTC
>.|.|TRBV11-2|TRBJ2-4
CASSLGVVAKNIQYF
TGTGCCAGCAGTTTGGGCGTTGTAGCCAAAAACATTCAGTACTTC
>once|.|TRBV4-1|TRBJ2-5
CASSQYEWETQYF
TGCGCCAGCAGCCAATATGAGTGGGAGACCCAGTACTTC
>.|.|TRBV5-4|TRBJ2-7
CASSLGVGGQGSYEQYF
TGTGCCAGCAGCTTGGGTGTAGGGGGGCAGGGCTCCTACGAGCAGTACTTC
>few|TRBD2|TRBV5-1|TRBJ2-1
CASSVLAGVVNEQFF
TGCGCCAGCAGCGTCCTAGCGGGAGTGGTCAATGAGCAGTTCTTC
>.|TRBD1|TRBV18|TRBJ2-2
CASSPSGTVVGELFF
TGTGCCAGCTCACCTTCCGGGACAGTCGTCGGGGAGCTGTTTTTT
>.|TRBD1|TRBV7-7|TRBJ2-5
CASSGPGGETQYF
TGTGCTAGCAGCGGTCCAGGGGGCGAGACCCAGTACTTC